The 15 T cell receptor gamma chains below all came from one sample that was sequenced in a study of gamma-delta T cells after stem cell transplantation. TCRdb reprocessed the RT-PCR reads using CATT. This table holds some 4,500 gamma-chain clones, roughly a fifth found once. The sequenced sample consisted of gamma-delta T cells. Receptors were obtained from a human donor. It is not recorded whose cells these are; they may come from a transplant donor.

The rearrangement links TRGV5 to TRGJ1 or TRGJ2. The J segment lost 5 bases and the V segment lost 3 bases, leaving 10 bases of the junction unmatched. The CDR3 consists of 14 residues. Germline lookup yields CDR1 VINAFY and CDR2 YDVSNSKD. The DNA of the CDR3 is TGTGCCACCTGGGACCCAGGCAGGCATTATAAGAAACTCTTT. As protein: CATWDPGRHYKKLF.

There are a few counts of this clone. The same CDR3 is also encoded by other DNA sequences in this sample. The chain recombines TRGV8 with TRGJ1 or TRGJ2. Germline V CDR1 and CDR2: VENAVY, YDSYNSRV. With 4 bases clipped from V and 3 bases from J, the junction kept 6 bases outside the gene matches. The CDR3 extends over 13 amino acids. CDR3 in DNA: TGTGCCACCTGGGAGGACGGTTATTATAAGAAACTCTTT. Protein product: CATWEDGYYKKLF.

The V and J genes are TRGV3 and TRGJ1 or TRGJ2. The CDR3 has 17 amino acids. Looked up from germline, CDR1 is VTNTFY and CDR2 is YDVSTARD (reference sequence). V lost 6 bases and J lost 1; bases outside the gene matches: 18. CDR3 bases: TGTGCCACCTGGTCCCCAGGGCGAACTTCCAATTATTATAAGAAACTCTTT. This encodes CATWSPGRTSNYYKKLF.

The rearrangement joins TRGV3 to TRGJ1 or TRGJ2. There are 10 residues in the CDR3. In germline, CDR1 is VTNTFY, CDR2 YDVSTARD (reference sequence). The V gene end was trimmed by 6 bases and the J gene end by 4 bases; junction bases not matched to a gene: 0. Here the CDR3 reads CATWYYKKLF. The CDR3 nucleotides are TGTGCCACCTGGTATTATAAGAAACTCTTT.

To note about this clone: Being one base from a much bigger clone, this may be a read error. The sample contains more than one DNA sequence encoding this CDR3. This chain uses TRGV4 with TRGJP2. The germline V gene has CDR1 EGSTGY and CDR2 YDSYTSSV. This CDR3 spans 13 amino acids. The CDR3, as DNA: TGCGCCACCTGGGATGGGCGTGATTGGATCAAGACGTTT. The encoded protein is CATWDGRDWIKTF.

This clone was seen a handful of times. The chain recombines TRGV2 with TRGJP1. In germline, CDR1 is EGSNGY, CDR2 YDSYNSKV. This CDR3 spans 15 amino acids. J was trimmed by 4 bases and V by 1 base; bases with no gene match: 6. The CDR3 coding sequence is TGTGCCACCTGGGACGGCCACGGCACTGGTTGGTTCAAGATATTT. Translating gives CATWDGHGTGWFKIF.

The rearrangement joins TRGV9 to TRGJ1 or TRGJ2. The CDR3 is 15 residues long. Germline V gives CDR1 GITISATS, CDR2 ISYDGTV (reference sequence). V was pared by 0 bases and J by 3 bases, with 8 bases of the junction left unmatched. In nucleotides, the CDR3 is TGTGCCTTGTGGGAGGTGCATCGGATTTATTATAAGAAACTCTTT. Its translation is CALWEVHRIYYKKLF.

In its sample, this clone was seen a few times. The gene calls are TRGV4 and TRGJ1 or TRGJ2. Germline CDR1 and CDR2: EGSTGY and YDSYTSSV. The CDR3 totals 12 residues. V lost 6 bases, J lost 7 bases, and 9 bases stayed unmatched. In DNA, the CDR3 is TGTGCCACCTGGCCCAGATCATATAAGAAACTCTTT. Translation gives CATWPRSYKKLF.

This rearrangement joins TRGV2 to TRGJ1 or TRGJ2. This CDR3 contains 13 residues. From germline, CDR1 is EGSNGY and CDR2 YDSYNSKV. V lost 0 bases, J lost 6 bases, and 5 bases stayed unmatched. CDR3 sequence (DNA): TGTGCCACCTGGGACGGGCCCTCTTATAAGAAACTCTTT. This codes for CATWDGPSYKKLF.

The V call is TRGV3, the J call TRGJ1 or TRGJ2. V gave up 2 bases and J gave up 0 bases; unmatched junction bases: 4. CDR3 size: 14 residues. Germline CDR1 VTNTFY, CDR2 YDVSTARD (reference sequence). CDR3 DNA sequence: TGTGCCACCTGGGACAAAACGAATTATTATAAGAAACTCTTT. Translating gives CATWDKTNYYKKLF.

This clone was seen more than once but under ten times. The V call is TRGV2, the J call TRGJ1 or TRGJ2. This CDR3 spans 13 amino acids. Per germline, CDR1 EGSNGY and CDR2 YDSYNSKV. Unmatched junction bases numbered 11, after V lost 2 bases and J lost 10 bases. The DNA for the CDR3 is TGTGCCACCTGGGACGACCCAGACCTGAAGAAACTCTTT. Encoded protein: CATWDDPDLKKLF.

The chain joins TRGV3 to TRGJ1 or TRGJ2. This CDR3 spans 13 amino acids. Trimming took 0 bases from V and 7 from J; bases not matched to a gene: 6. CDR1 VTNTFY and CDR2 YDVSTARD come from the germline V gene (reference sequence). The CDR3 reads CATWDRQRYKKLF. In DNA, the CDR3 is TGTGCCACCTGGGACAGGCAACGGTATAAGAAACTCTTT.

A few counts support this clone. The V call is TRGV9, the J call TRGJ1 or TRGJ2. The CDR3 consists of 12 residues. After removal of 0 bases from V and 7 bases from J, the junction contained 3 bases not matched to a gene. Germline assignment: CDR1 GITISATS and CDR2 ISYDGTV (reference sequence). This CDR3 is CALWEVGYKKLF. The CDR3 DNA reads TGTGCCTTGTGGGAGGTGGGGTATAAGAAACTCTTT.

There are a few counts of this clone. This rearrangement joins TRGV9 to TRGJ1 or TRGJ2. V shed 3 bases, J shed 3 bases, and the junction held 8 bases outside the gene matches. CDR3 length equals 14 residues. Looked up from germline, CDR1 is GITISATS and CDR2 is ISYDGTV (reference sequence). CDR3 in DNA: TGTGCCTTGTGGGAGCCCCCGGGTTATTATAAGAAACTCTTT. Amino acids: CALWEPPGYYKKLF.

Only a few counts were recorded for this clone. This sequence joins TRGV9 and TRGJ1 or TRGJ2. CDR1 and CDR2 (germline): GITISATS, ISYDGTV (reference sequence). This CDR3 has 13 amino acids. V was pared by 1 base and J by 10 bases, with 10 bases of the junction left unmatched. CDR3 sequence reads: CALWEVVIVKKLF. The CDR3 coding sequence is TGTGCCTTGTGGGAGGTCGTCATTGTCAAGAAACTCTTT.